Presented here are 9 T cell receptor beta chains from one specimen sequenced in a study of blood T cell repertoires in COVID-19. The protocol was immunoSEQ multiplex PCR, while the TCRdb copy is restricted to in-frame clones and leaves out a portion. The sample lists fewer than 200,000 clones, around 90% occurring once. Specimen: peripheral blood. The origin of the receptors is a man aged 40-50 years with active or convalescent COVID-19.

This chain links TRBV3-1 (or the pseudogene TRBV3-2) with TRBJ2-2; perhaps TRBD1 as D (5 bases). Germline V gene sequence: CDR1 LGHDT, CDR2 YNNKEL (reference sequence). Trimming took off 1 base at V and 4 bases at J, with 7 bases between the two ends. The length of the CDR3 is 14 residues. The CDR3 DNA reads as TGTGCCAGCAGCCAAGCGACAGTCACCGGGGAGCTGTTTTTT. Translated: CASSQATVTGELFF.

The CDR3 loop reads CASSPWTGRGETQYF. The CDR3 region has the DNA TGTGCCAGCAGCCCTTGGACAGGCCGGGGAGAGACCCAGTACTTC. This sequence joins TRBV4-2 and TRBJ2-5; TRBD1 aligns across 7 bases. The CDR3 sequence is 15 residues long. V lost 4 bases and J lost 4; bases outside the gene matches: 9. CDR1 is LGHNA and CDR2 is YNFKEQ in the germline V gene.

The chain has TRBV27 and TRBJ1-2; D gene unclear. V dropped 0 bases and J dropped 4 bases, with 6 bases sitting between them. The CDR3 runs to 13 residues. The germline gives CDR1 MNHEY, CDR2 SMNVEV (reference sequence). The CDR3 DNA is TGTGCCAGCAGTTTATCCTGGGCCTATGGCTACACCTTC. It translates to CASSLSWAYGYTF.

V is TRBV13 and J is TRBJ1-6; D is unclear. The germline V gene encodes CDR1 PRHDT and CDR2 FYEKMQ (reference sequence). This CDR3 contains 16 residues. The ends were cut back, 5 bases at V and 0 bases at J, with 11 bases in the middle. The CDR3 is CASSRVGSSYNSPLHF. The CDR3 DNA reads TGTGCCAGCAGCCGGGTAGGGAGCTCCTATAATTCACCCCTCCACTTT. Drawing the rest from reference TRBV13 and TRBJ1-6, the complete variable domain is AAGVIQSPRHLIKEKRETATLKCYPIPRHDTVYWYQQGPGQDPQFLISFYEKMQSDKGSIPDRFSAQQFSDYHSELNMSSLELGDSALYFCASSRVGSSYNSPLHFGNGTRLTVT.

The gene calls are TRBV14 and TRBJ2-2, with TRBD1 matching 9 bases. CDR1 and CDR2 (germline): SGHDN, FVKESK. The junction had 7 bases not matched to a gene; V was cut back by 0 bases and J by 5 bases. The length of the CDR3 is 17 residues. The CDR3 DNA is TGTGCCAGCAGCCAAGATTCGTGGACAGGGGAAACCGGGGAGCTGTTTTTT. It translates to CASSQDSWTGETGELFF.

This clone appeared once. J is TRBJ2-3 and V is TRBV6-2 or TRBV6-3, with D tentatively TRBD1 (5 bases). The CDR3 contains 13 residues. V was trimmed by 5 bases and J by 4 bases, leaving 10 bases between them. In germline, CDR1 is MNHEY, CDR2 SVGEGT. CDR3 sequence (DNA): TGTGCCAGCAGTGGACAAGAGGCAGATACGCAGTATTTT. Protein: CASSGQEADTQYF.

CDR3 nucleotide sequence: TGTGCCAGCGCGCCCCGAGACAGGGGAGACGGCTACACCTTC. Protein: CASAPRDRGDGYTF. The chain has TRBV10-3 and TRBJ1-2; 8 nucleotides match TRBD1. The CDR3 spans 14 residues. The ends lost 10 bases at V and 8 bases at J; junction bases unmatched: 15. Germline V gene sequence: CDR1 ENHRY, CDR2 SYGVKD.

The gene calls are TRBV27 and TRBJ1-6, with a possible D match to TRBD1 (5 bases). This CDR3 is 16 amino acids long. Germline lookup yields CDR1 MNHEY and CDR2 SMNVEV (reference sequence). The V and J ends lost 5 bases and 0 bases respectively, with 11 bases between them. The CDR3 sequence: CASSRQLLSYNSPLHF. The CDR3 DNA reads TGTGCCAGCAGTCGACAGCTTCTCTCCTATAATTCACCCCTCCACTTT.

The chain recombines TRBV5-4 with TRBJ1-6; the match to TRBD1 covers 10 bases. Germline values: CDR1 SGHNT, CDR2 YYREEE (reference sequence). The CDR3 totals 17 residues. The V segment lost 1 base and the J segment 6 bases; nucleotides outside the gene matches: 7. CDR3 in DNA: TGTGCCAGCAGCTTGAAGGGACAGGGGTTTGGTAATTCACCCCTCCACTTT. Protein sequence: CASSLKGQGFGNSPLHF.